The TCR beta chain under discussion was sequenced for a study of long-term antiretroviral therapy in people with HIV. The CDR3 sequence is 13 residues long. From germline, CDR1 is SGHAT and CDR2 FQNNGV. V was shortened by 5 bases and J by 4 bases, with 8 bases between the two germline ends. Treatment for every participant with HIV took place in the United States. Notes on this clone: What it binds is not known.

Version v3.0 of the immunoSEQ assay was performed at survey level. Sequencing was performed with immunoSEQ multiplex PCR; in TCRdb, only in-frame clones are kept and a portion is missing. The sample lists roughly 40,000 clones, around 85% occurring once. Study-wide results and limits: Specimen acquisition occurred between the mid-2000s and the late 2010s, potentially under older ART regimens. ART adherence, viral resistance and therapy changes were not recorded.

The rearrangement links TRBV11-2 to TRBJ2-2; D is unresolved. The receptor was isolated from a woman between 45 and 60 years old with HIV. The sequencing used unsorted PBMCs, collected 3.1 years after starting antiretroviral therapy. CDR3: CASSPAPTGELFF. In nucleotides, the CDR3 is TGTGCCAGCAGCCCCGCCCCCACCGGGGAGCTGTTTTTT.